Listed here is a single TCR beta chain. Its binding antigen is unknown. The record has no base qualities; no much larger clone is one base away. This record comes from a study of T cell changes during pregnancy in multiple sclerosis (dated by TCRdb to about 2019). Regarding the complete study: Changes in the T cell repertoire over the course of pregnancy were examined in this study in women with multiple sclerosis.

Library preparation employed the immunoSEQ multiplex PCR assay. Drawn from immuneACCESS, this table holds only the in-frame rearrangements with V and J called that TCRdb kept. Clones are partly lost; checked studies trace under half to an unresolved V gene and leave the rest unexplained. In this sample the table shows fewer than 90,000 clones, approximately 94% of which occur a single time. The ten most abundant clones make up 0.84% of the sample. This sample comprised peripheral blood, obtained in the third trimester of pregnancy. The receptor was derived from a female donor with multiple sclerosis, enrolled in a pregnancy study.

The CDR3 in this case is CASTATSGPYTGELFF. The DNA sequence is given as TGTGCCAGCACCGCGACTAGCGGGCCCTACACCGGGGAGCTGTTTTTT. The chain is made from TRBV6-6 and TRBJ2-2; 10 bases in the middle match TRBD2. The germline V gene (reference sequence) yields MNHNY for CDR1 and SVGAGI for CDR2. V trim: 7 bases; J trim: 3 bases; unmatched bases: 8. Spanning cysteine to phenylalanine, the CDR3 consists of 16 amino acids. Only CDR3 DNA is held: 48 bases, read in frame from base 1.